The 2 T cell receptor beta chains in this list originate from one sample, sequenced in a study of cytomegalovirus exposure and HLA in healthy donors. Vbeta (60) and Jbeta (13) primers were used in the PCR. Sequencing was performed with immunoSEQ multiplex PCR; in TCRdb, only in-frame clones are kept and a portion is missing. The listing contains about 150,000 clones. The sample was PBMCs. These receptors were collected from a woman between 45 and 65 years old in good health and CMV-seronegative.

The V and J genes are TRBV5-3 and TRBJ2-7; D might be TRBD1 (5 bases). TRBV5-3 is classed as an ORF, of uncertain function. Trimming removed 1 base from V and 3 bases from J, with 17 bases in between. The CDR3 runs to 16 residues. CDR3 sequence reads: CARSLRQGFTHYEQYF. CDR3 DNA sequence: TGTGCCAGAAGCTTGAGGCAGGGCTTCACACACTACGAGCAGTACTTC.

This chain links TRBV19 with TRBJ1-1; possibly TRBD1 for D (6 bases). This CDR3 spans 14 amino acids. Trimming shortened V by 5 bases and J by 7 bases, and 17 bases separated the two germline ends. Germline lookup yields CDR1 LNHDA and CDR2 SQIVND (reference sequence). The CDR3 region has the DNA TGTGCCAGTAGTTCACGAGACAGGCGACTTGAAGCTTTCTTT. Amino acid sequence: CASSSRDRRLEAFF.